The text below deals with one T cell receptor beta chain. The source of the sample is a study of blood T cell repertoires in COVID-19. For the study at large: Material from acute and convalescent COVID-19 was sourced from the United States, Italy and Spain. PBMCs, B-cell-depleted T cells, or T cells were the source of the cDNA or gDNA that made up the material.

Authors' data handling: Amplifying reference gene primers gave estimates of nucleated cell counts. Measured with immunoSEQ multiplex PCR; TCRdb has only the in-frame clones, and not every one. Clonal size and the V and J genes are those of that table, whereas D and trimming came from the DNA. The table has approximately 150,000 clones, about 88% seen once. Per germline, CDR1 SGHTA and CDR2 FQGTGA. The CDR3 is 19 amino acids. The trim removed 5 bases at V and 0 bases at J, leaving 13 bases unmatched. The specimen was peripheral blood. This sequence was found in an elderly woman with acute or convalescent COVID-19. The chain has TRBV7-3 and TRBJ2-6, with 7 positions matching TRBD1. The CDR3 protein is CASSVRGKGQNSGANVLTF. CDR3 coding DNA: TGTGCCAGCAGCGTTAGGGGTAAGGGACAGAACTCTGGGGCCAACGTCCTGACTTTC.